The clone carrying this TCR beta chain was picked up a small number of times. Its antigen is unidentified. Germline and junction disagree at one end, which may indicate a read error. Germline V CDR1 and CDR2: SSHAT, FNYEAQ (reference sequence). The CDR3 contains 14 residues. The data stem from a study of beta chain features in type 1 diabetes. As for the study in general: Summed over all samples, the examined sorted cells came to 107,917,701.

The study reverse transcribed the entire isolated RNA, so it sequenced expressed TCRB transcripts. Here immunoSEQ multiplex PCR was the method, and the copy in TCRdb shows in-frame clones only, minus some. In the table there are roughly 400,000 clones, more than 11% of which are singletons. Overall study findings and caveats: Shorter TCRB CDR3s, moderately but significantly so, marked every one of the four CD4+ subsets in Type 1 diabetes patients. The naive, central memory and Treg TCRB repertoires looked more alike in patients than they did in healthy donors.

Sequencing was done on a sample of naive CD4+ T cells from blood. The rearrangement joins TRBV7-7 to TRBJ2-1, with 9 bases aligning to TRBD1. The receptor was isolated from a man aged 30-40 years in good health. In DNA, the CDR3 is TGTGCTAGCAGCTTAGTACAGGGGGCCTATGAGCAGTTCTTC. Protein sequence: CASSLVQGAYEQFF.